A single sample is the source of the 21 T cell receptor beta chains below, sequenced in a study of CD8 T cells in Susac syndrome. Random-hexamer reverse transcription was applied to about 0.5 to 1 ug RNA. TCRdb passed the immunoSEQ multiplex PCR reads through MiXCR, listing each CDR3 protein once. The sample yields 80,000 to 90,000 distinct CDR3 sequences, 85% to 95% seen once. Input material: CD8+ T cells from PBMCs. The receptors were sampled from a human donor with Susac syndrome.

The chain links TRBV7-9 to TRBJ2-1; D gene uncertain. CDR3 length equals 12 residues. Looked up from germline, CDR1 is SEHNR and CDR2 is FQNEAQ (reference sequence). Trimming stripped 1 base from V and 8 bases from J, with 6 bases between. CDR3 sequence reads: CASSLDNYEQFF. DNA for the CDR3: TGTGCCAGCAGCTTAGATAACTATGAGCAGTTCTTC. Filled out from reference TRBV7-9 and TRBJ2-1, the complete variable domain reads DTGVSQNPRHKITKRGQNVTFRCDPISEHNRLYWYRQTLGQGPEFLTYFQNEAQLEKSRLLSDRFSAERPKGSFSTLEIQRTEQGDSAMYLCASSLDNYEQFFGPGTRLTVL.

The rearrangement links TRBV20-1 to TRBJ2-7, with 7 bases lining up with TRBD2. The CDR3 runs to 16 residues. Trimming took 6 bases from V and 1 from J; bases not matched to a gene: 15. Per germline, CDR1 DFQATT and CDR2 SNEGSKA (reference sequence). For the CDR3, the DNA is TGCAGTGCCGATAACCCCCCGACGGGGGGTTCCTACGAGCAGTACTTC. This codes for CSADNPPTGGSYEQYF.

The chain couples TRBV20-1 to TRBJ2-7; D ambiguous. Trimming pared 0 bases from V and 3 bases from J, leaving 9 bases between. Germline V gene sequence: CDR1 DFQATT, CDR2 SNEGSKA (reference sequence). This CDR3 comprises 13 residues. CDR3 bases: TGCAGTGCTAGAGATCCGGGCCACTACGAGCAGTACTTC. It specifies CSARDPGHYEQYF.

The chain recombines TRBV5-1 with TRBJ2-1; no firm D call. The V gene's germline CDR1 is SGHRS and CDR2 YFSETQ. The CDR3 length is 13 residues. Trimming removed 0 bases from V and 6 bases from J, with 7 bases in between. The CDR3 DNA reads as TGCGCCAGCAGCTTGGCTGATGCCAATGAGCAGTTCTTC. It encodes CASSLADANEQFF.

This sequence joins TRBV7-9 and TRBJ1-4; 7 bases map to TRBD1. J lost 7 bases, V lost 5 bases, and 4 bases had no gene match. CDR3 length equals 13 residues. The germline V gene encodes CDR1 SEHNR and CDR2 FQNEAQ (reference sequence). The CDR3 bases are TGTGCCAGCAGCCCCTGGGACAGTGAAAAACTGTTTTTT. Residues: CASSPWDSEKLFF.

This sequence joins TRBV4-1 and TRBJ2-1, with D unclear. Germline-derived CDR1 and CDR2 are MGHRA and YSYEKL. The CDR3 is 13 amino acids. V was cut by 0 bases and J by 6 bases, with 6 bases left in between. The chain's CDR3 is CASSQEAPNEQFF. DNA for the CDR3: TGCGCCAGCAGCCAAGAAGCCCCCAATGAGCAGTTCTTC.

Here the CDR3 reads CAWSPGARGTYEQYF. The CDR3 DNA is TGTGCCTGGAGCCCAGGGGCCCGGGGCACCTACGAGCAGTACTTC. The rearrangement joins TRBV30 to TRBJ2-7; D is perhaps TRBD1 (6 bases). CDR1 GTSNPN and CDR2 SVGIG come from the germline V gene (reference sequence). Trimming cost V 3 bases and J 2 bases, with 17 bases left between them. This CDR3 is built from 15 residues.

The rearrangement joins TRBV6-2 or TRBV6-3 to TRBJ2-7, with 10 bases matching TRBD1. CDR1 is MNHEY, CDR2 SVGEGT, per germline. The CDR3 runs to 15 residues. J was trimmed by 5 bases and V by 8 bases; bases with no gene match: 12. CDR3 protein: CASGHAGTGDNEQYF. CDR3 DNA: TGTGCCAGCGGTCACGCCGGGACAGGGGATAACGAGCAGTACTTC.

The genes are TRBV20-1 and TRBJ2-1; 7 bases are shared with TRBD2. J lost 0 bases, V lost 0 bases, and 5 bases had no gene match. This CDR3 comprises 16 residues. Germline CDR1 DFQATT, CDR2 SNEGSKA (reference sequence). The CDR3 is CSARDGLAVSYNEQFF. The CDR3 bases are TGCAGTGCTAGAGACGGTCTAGCGGTCTCCTACAATGAGCAGTTCTTC.

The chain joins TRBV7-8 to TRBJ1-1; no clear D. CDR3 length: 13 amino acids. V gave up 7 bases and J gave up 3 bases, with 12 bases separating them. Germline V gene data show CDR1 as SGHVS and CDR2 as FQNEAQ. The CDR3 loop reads CASTPSGDTEAFF. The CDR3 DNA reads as TGTGCCAGCACCCCATCCGGGGACACTGAAGCTTTCTTT.

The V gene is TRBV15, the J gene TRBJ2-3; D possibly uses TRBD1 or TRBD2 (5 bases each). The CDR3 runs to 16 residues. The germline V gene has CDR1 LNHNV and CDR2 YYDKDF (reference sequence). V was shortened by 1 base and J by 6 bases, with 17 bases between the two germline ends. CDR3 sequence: CATSRGRDVPGDTQYF. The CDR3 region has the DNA TGTGCCACCAGCAGAGGACGGGACGTTCCGGGGGATACGCAGTATTTT.

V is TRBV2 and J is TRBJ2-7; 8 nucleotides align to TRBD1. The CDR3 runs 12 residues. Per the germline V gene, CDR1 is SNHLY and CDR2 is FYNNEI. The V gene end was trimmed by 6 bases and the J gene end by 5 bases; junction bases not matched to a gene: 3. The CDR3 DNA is TGTGCCAGCAGGACAGGGGTGGACGAGCAGTACTTC. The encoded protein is CASRTGVDEQYF.

The CDR3 is CNARTSGFYNEQFF. The CDR3 nucleotides read TGCAACGCGCGGACTAGCGGTTTCTACAATGAGCAGTTCTTC. This sequence joins TRBV20-1 and TRBJ2-1, with 10 bases identical to TRBD2. This CDR3 has 14 residues. Per germline, CDR1 DFQATT and CDR2 SNEGSKA (reference sequence).

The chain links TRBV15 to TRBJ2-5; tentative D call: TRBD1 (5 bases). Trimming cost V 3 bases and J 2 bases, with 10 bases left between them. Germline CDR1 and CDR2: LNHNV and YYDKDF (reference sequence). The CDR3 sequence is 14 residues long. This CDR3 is CATSRNRRQETQYF. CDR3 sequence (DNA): TGTGCCACCAGCAGGAACAGGAGACAAGAGACCCAGTACTTC.

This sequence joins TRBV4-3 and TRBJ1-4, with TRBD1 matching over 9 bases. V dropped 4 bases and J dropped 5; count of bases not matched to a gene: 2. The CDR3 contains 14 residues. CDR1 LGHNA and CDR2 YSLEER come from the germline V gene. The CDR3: CASSLDRGNEKLFF. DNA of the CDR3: TGCGCCAGCAGCCTGGACAGGGGAAATGAAAAACTGTTTTTT.

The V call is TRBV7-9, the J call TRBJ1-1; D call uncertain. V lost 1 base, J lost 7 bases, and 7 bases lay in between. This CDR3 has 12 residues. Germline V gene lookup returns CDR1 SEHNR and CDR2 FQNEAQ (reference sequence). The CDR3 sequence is CASSLVGDEAFF. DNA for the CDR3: TGTGCCAGCAGCTTAGTTGGCGATGAAGCTTTCTTT.

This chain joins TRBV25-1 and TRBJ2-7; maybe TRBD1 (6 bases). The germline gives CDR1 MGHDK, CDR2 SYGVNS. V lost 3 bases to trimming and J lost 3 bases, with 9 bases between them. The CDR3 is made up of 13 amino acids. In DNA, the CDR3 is TGTGCCAGCAGTGAGGGGGCGGGCTACGAGCAGTACTTC. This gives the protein CASSEGAGYEQYF.

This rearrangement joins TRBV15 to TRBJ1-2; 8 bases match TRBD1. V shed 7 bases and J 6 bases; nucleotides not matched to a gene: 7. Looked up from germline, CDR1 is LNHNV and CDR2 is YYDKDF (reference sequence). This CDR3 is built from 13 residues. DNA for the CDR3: TGTGCCACCACTTCGGACAGGGTCCATGGCTACACCTTC. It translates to CATTSDRVHGYTF.

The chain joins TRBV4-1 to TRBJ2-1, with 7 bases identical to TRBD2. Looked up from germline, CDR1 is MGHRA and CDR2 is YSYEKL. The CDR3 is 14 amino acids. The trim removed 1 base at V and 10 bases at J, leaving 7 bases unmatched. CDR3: CASSQGGGSWEQFF. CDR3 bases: TGCGCCAGCAGCCAAGGAGGCGGGAGCTGGGAGCAGTTCTTC.

CDR3: CSVVFGSSYEQYF. As DNA, the CDR3 is TGCAGCGTTGTCTTTGGCAGTTCCTACGAGCAGTACTTC. The chain recombines TRBV29-1 with TRBJ2-7; no clear D gene. There are 13 residues in the CDR3. Trimming removed 4 bases from V and 1 base from J, with 11 bases in between. From germline, CDR1 is SQVTM and CDR2 ANQGSEA.

The CDR3 sequence is CATSAEAGGLNTGELFF. DNA of the CDR3: TGTGCCACCAGTGCTGAAGCGGGAGGCCTGAACACCGGGGAGCTGTTTTTT. The genes are TRBV24-1 and TRBJ2-2; 9 positions agree with TRBD2. The ends lost 5 bases at V and 1 base at J; junction bases unmatched: 7. The CDR3 covers 17 residues. Germline V CDR1 and CDR2: KGHDR, SFDVKD.